This T cell receptor beta chain was captured in a study of CD8+CD57+ T cells in acquired aplastic anemia. Study-wide context: Sequencing produced an average of roughly 11 million reads per healthy donor for CD4+ cells.

Points from the study as a whole: Researchers reported that CD8+ Simpson's diversity was not significantly different in patients versus controls.

A note on this clonotype: The antigen is undetermined. At one end the junction does not follow the germline gene, possibly because of a read error.

Profiling of TCR beta VDJ combinations and CDR3 sequences used genomic DNA as template. MiXCR was run by TCRdb on the reads, yielding one entry per CDR3 protein. The repertoire has some 120,000 distinct CDR3 sequences, over 45% of them found once; the top ten carry about 2.5%. Sequencing used sorted CD4+, CD8+, or CD8+CD57+ T cells (not recorded which) from PBMCs. This clonotype was sampled from a human donor in good health, serving as a control.

CDR3 DNA: TGTGCCAGCAGTCCCGGACAGGGGAATTCACCCTTCCACTTT. It yields the protein CASSPGQGNSPFHF. J is TRBJ1-6 and V is TRBV6-4, with TRBD1 identical over 9 bases. CDR3 length: 14 residues. Germline CDR1 MRHNA, CDR2 SNTAGT.